Reported below is one T cell receptor (beta chain). This specimen belongs to a study of blood T cell repertoires in COVID-19. At the level of the study: Acute and convalescent COVID-19 samples came from the United States, Italy and Spain.

In the original analysis: Reference gene primer amplification gave estimated nucleated cell counts. Method: immunoSEQ multiplex PCR; TCRdb's copy keeps in-frame clones and lacks some. That table gives V, J and clone size, and the DNA gave D and trimming. The sample has over 50,000 clones; around four fifths are singletons. The CDR3 loop spans 19 amino acids. J lost 1 base, V lost 2 bases, and 14 bases had no gene match. Germline V gives CDR1 MNHEY, CDR2 SMNVEV (reference sequence). J is TRBJ2-7 and V is TRBV27; 10 bases align to TRBD2. The clonotype originates from a man in his 70s with acute or convalescent COVID-19. Sequencing input: peripheral blood. The CDR3 DNA reads as TGTGCCAGCAGTTTAACTATGGTAGGGGGACTAGCGACTTCCTACGAGCAGTACTTC. Encoded protein: CASSLTMVGGLATSYEQYF.